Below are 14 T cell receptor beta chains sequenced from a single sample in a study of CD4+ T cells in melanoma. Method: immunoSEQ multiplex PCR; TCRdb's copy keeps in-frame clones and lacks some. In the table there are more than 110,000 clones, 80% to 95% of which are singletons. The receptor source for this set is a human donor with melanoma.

The CDR3 sequence is CASSWGGTGELFF. The CDR3 DNA follows: TGTGCCAGCAGTTGGGGGGGGACCGGGGAGCTGTTTTTT. The V and J genes are TRBV9 and TRBJ2-2; 7 bases fit TRBD2. The CDR3 has 13 amino acids. The germline V gene encodes CDR1 SGDLS and CDR2 YYNGEE. Unmatched junction bases numbered 3, after V lost 5 bases and J lost 5 bases.

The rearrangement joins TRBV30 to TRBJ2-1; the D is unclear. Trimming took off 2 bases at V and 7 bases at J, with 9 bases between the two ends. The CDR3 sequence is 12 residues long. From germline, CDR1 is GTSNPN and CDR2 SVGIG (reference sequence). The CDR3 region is CAWSLRDNEQFF. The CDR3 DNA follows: TGTGCCTGGAGTTTAAGAGATAATGAGCAGTTCTTC.

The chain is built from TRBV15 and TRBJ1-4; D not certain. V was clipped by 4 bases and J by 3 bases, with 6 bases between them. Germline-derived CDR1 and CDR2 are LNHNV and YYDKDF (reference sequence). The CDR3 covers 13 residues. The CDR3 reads CATSIRSNEKLFF. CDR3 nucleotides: TGTGCCACCAGCATCAGATCTAATGAAAAACTGTTTTTT.

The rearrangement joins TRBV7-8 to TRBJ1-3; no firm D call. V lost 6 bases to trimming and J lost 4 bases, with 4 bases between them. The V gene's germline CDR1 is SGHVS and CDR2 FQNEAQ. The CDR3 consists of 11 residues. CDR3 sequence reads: CASSTGNTIYF. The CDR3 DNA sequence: TGTGCCAGCAGTACGGGAAACACCATATATTTT.

Here the CDR3 reads CASSVAGGQLGEQYF. CDR3 nucleotide sequence: TGTGCCAGCAGCGTAGCGGGGGGGCAATTGGGCGAGCAGTACTTC. V usage is TRBV2 and J usage is TRBJ2-7; 11 bases align to TRBD2. The V gene end was trimmed by 6 bases and the J gene end by 6 bases; junction bases not matched to a gene: 10. Germline CDR1 reads SNHLY; CDR2 reads FYNNEI. This CDR3 contains 15 residues.

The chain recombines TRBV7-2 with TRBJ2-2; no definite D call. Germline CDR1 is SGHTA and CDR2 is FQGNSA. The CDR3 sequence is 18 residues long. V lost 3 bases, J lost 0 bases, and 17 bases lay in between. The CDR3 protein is CASSFRFRVRTNTGELFF. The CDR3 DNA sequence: TGTGCCAGCAGCTTCCGGTTCAGAGTGCGCACGAACACCGGGGAGCTGTTTTTT.

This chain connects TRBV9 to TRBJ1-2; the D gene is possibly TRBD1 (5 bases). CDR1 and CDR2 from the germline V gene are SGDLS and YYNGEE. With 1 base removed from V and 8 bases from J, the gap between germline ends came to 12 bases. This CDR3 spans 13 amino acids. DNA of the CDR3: TGTGCCAGCAGCGTACCGTCGGGGCGAGGCTACACCTTC. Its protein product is CASSVPSGRGYTF.

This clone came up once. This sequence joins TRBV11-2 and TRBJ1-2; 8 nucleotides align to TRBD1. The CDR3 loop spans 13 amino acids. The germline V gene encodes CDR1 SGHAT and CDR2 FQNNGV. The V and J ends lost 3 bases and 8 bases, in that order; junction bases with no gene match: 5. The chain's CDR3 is CASSLDRARGYTF. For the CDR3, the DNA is TGTGCCAGCAGCTTGGACAGGGCGAGAGGCTACACCTTC.

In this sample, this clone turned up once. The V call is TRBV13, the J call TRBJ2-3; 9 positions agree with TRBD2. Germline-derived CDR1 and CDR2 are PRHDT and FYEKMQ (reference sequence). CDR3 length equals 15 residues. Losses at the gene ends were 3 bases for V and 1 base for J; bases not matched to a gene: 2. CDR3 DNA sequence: TGTGCCAGCAGCTTTAGGACTAGCGGCACAGATACGCAGTATTTT. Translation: CASSFRTSGTDTQYF. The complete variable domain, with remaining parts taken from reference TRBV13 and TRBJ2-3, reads AAGVIQSPRHLIKEKRETATLKCYPIPRHDTVYWYQQGPGQDPQFLISFYEKMQSDKGSIPDRFSAQQFSDYHSELNMSSLELGDSALYFCASSFRTSGTDTQYFGPGTRLTVL.

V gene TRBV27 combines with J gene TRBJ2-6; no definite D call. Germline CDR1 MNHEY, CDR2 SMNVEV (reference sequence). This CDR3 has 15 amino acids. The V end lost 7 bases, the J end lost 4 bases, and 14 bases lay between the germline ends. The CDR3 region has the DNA TGTGCCAGCACCCTTGTAGGTGGGGGGGCCAACGTCCTGACTTTC. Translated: CASTLVGGGANVLTF.

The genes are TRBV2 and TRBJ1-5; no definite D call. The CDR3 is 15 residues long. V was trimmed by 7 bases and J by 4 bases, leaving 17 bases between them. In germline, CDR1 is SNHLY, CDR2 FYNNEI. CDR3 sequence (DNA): TGTGCCAGCACTCGTCGATTTGGAGAGAATCAGCCCCAGCATTTT. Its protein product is CASTRRFGENQPQHF.

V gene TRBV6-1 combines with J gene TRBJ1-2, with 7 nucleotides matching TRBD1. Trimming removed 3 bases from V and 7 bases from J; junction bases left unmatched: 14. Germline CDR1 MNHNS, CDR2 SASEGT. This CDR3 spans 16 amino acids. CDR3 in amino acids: CASSDRQGPGLFGYTF. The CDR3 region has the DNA TGTGCCAGCAGTGACCGACAGGGCCCCGGTCTATTTGGCTACACCTTC.

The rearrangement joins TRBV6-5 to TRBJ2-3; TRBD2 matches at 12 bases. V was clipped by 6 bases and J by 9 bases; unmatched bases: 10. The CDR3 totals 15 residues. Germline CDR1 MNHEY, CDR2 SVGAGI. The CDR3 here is CASSSRTSGVGTQYF. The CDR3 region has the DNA TGTGCCAGCAGCTCCCGGACTAGCGGGGTCGGGACGCAGTATTTT.

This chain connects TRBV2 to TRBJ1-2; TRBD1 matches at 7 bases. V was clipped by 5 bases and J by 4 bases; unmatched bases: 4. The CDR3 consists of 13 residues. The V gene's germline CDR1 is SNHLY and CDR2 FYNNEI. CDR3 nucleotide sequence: TGTGCCAGCAGTATGGGACAGTTCTATGGCTACACCTTC. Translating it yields CASSMGQFYGYTF.